This entry lists 20 T cell receptor beta chains sequenced from one sample in a study of glioma-infiltrating T cells. Amplification of TCR alpha and beta CDR3 regions from RNA used iRepertoire nested multiplex PCR. MiXCR was run by TCRdb on the multiplex PCR reads, yielding one entry per CDR3 protein. This table has more than 350,000 distinct CDR3 sequences, about two fifths appearing once. Sample: glioma tissue, nonneoplastic brain tissue, or PBMCs (not recorded which). These receptors originate from a human donor with low-grade glioma or glioblastoma, undergoing nonglioma brain surgery, or in good health (not recorded which).

This clonotype was picked up a small number of times. The genes are TRBV20-1 and TRBJ2-3, with 8 bases matching TRBD2. CDR3 size: 16 residues. The V gene end was trimmed by 6 bases and the J gene end by 4 bases; junction bases not matched to a gene: 15. CDR1 and CDR2 from the germline V gene are DFQATT and SNEGSKA (reference sequence). In DNA, the CDR3 is TGCAGTGCCGAACCCGGAGCGGGAGAAGGGGCAGATACGCAGTATTTT. It yields the protein CSAEPGAGEGADTQYF.

A remark on this clonotype: Given a much more abundant clone one base away, this may be a read error. The chain combines TRBV27 with TRBJ2-3; D uncertain. V was pared by 5 bases and J by 0 bases, with 12 bases between. There are 15 residues in the CDR3. Germline V gene sequence: CDR1 MNHEY, CDR2 SMNVEV (reference sequence). The CDR3 DNA is TGTGCCAGCAGTGATGGCAGTTTTAGCACAGATACGCAGTATTTT. This translates into CASSDGSFSTDTQYF.

Comments on this clonotype: This may be a read error: a much more frequent sequence differs by one nucleotide. The chain recombines TRBV20-1 with TRBJ2-3; D unresolved. Per germline, CDR1 DFQATT and CDR2 SNEGSKA (reference sequence). CDR3 length: 13 residues. The V end lost 7 bases, the J end lost 2 bases, and 13 bases lay between the germline ends. The CDR3 region is CSVTWPLTDTQYF. The CDR3 region has the DNA TGCAGTGTGACATGGCCACTCACAGATACGCAGTATTTT.

V usage is TRBV27 and J usage is TRBJ2-7, with a weak D call TRBD2 (5 bases). The CDR3 consists of 16 residues. CDR1 and CDR2 (germline): MNHEY, SMNVEV (reference sequence). V lost 0 bases and J lost 3, with 15 bases in between. CDR3 in amino acids: CASSLSVTPSGYEQYF. The CDR3 DNA follows: TGTGCCAGCAGTTTATCGGTGACCCCCAGCGGCTACGAGCAGTACTTC.

This clonotype has at least ten counts. CDR3 protein: CASSLYSGRAYNEQFF. The CDR3, as DNA: TGTGCCAGCAGTTTATATAGCGGGAGGGCCTACAATGAGCAGTTCTTC. The rearrangement joins TRBV28 to TRBJ2-1; 11 bases are shared with TRBD2. V dropped 1 base and J dropped 2; count of bases not matched to a gene: 1. The CDR3 consists of 16 residues. Looked up from germline, CDR1 is MDHEN and CDR2 is SYDVKM.

This clonotype was detected a few times. The chain has TRBV4-1 and TRBJ1-4; possible D gene TRBD1, 5 bases. V dropped 0 bases and J dropped 7 bases, with 15 bases sitting between them. This CDR3 region has 16 residues. Germline CDR1 and CDR2: MGHRA and YSYEKL. CDR3 sequence reads: CASSQDFGTSSEKLFF. The DNA of the CDR3 is TGCGCCAGCAGCCAAGATTTTGGGACGTCGAGTGAAAAACTGTTTTTT.

This rearrangement joins TRBV28 to TRBJ1-5; 9 bases match TRBD1. V gave up 4 bases and J gave up 9 bases; unmatched junction bases: 10. The CDR3 sequence is 15 residues long. The germline gives CDR1 MDHEN, CDR2 SYDVKM. The CDR3 sequence: CASSSPGQGVGPQHF. The CDR3 nucleotides read TGTGCCAGCAGTTCCCCGGGACAGGGAGTTGGGCCCCAGCATTTT.

This clonotype has a single count. No conserved phenylalanine or tryptophan ends this CDR3, so it is likely a read error. The rearrangement links TRBV6-4 to TRBJ2-3, with TRBD2 as a possible D gene (6 bases). The V end was cut by 4 bases, the J end by 3 bases, with 14 bases between. The germline gives CDR1 MRHNA, CDR2 SNTAGT. The CDR3 length is 15 residues. The CDR3: CASSAQEGGTDTQYS. CDR3 in DNA: TGTGCCAGCAGTGCGCAAGAGGGAGGTACAGATACGCAGTATTCT.

This clonotype came up a few times. The genes are TRBV25-1 and TRBJ1-2; a possible D gene is TRBD1 (5 bases). The V end lost 2 bases, the J end lost 6 bases, and 13 bases lay between the germline ends. This CDR3 has 14 residues. Per germline, CDR1 MGHDK and CDR2 SYGVNS. The CDR3 here is CASSEGSRVNGYTF. CDR3 nucleotides: TGTGCCAGCAGTGAAGGAAGCAGGGTGAATGGCTACACCTTC.

The rearrangement uses TRBV4-1 and TRBJ2-7, with D hard to call. Germline V gene lookup returns CDR1 MGHRA and CDR2 YSYEKL. The germline V and J ends were trimmed by 2 bases and 3 bases, with 14 bases remaining between them. The CDR3 extends over 15 amino acids. CDR3 in amino acids: CASSQLGQVHYEQYF. CDR3 bases: TGCGCCAGCAGCCAATTAGGGCAGGTTCACTACGAGCAGTACTTC.

V is TRBV4-3 and J is TRBJ2-7, with 11 bases matching TRBD2. Looked up from germline, CDR1 is LGHNA and CDR2 is YSLEER. The CDR3 has 16 residues. Trimming at V came to 3 bases and at J to 0 bases, leaving 4 bases not matched to a gene. Here the CDR3 reads CASSHFTSGGSYEQYF. The CDR3 DNA is TGCGCCAGCAGCCATTTTACTAGCGGGGGCTCCTACGAGCAGTACTTC.

The rearrangement joins TRBV28 to TRBJ1-1, with D perhaps TRBD1 (5 bases). Trimming shortened V by 7 bases and J by 1 base, and 22 bases separated the two germline ends. The CDR3 spans 17 residues. Germline V CDR1 and CDR2: MDHEN, SYDVKM. CDR3 nucleotide sequence: TGTGCCAGCACCCAGATGGGCGAGGGGACTTGGAACACTGAAGCTTTCTTT. Translation: CASTQMGEGTWNTEAFF.

This rearrangement joins TRBV29-1 to TRBJ2-7; no clear D gene. CDR1 is SQVTM, CDR2 ANQGSEA, per germline. The CDR3 has 13 amino acids. The ends were cut back, 6 bases at V and 2 bases at J, with 14 bases in the middle. The CDR3, as DNA: TGCAGCGTAAGATACAGTGAGGCCTACGAGCAGTACTTC. Translating it yields CSVRYSEAYEQYF.

A few counts support this clonotype. V and J are TRBV10-3 and TRBJ1-5; no clear D gene. CDR1 is ENHRY, CDR2 SYGVKD, per germline. The CDR3 covers 15 residues. Trimming removed 2 bases from V and 5 bases from J, with 13 bases in between. CDR3 DNA: TGTGCCATCAGTGAGGGGCAGAGGGTCGATCAGCCCCAGCATTTT. Encoded protein: CAISEGQRVDQPQHF.

This sequence joins TRBV27 and TRBJ2-2, with 7 positions matching TRBD2. The V and J ends lost 6 bases and 2 bases, in that order; junction bases with no gene match: 6. The CDR3 is made up of 15 amino acids. Germline CDR1 and CDR2: MNHEY and SMNVEV (reference sequence). The CDR3 sequence is CASSRGLVNTGELFF. The DNA for the CDR3 is TGTGCCAGCAGCCGCGGACTAGTAAACACCGGGGAGCTGTTTTTT.

The CDR3 nucleotides read TGTGCCAGCAGTTATCCCGGGACTAGCGGATACGAGCAGTACTTC. Its protein is CASSYPGTSGYEQYF. The chain has TRBV28 and TRBJ2-7; 11 bases fit TRBD2. This CDR3 region has 15 residues. The V gene end was trimmed by 4 bases and the J gene end by 4 bases; junction bases not matched to a gene: 6. Germline CDR1 is MDHEN and CDR2 is SYDVKM.

In this sample, this clonotype turned up many times. The chain carries TRBV28 and TRBJ1-2; no reliable D call. The CDR3 runs to 14 residues. V dropped 6 bases and J dropped 0 bases, with 11 bases sitting between them. Germline CDR1 reads MDHEN; CDR2 reads SYDVKM. CDR3 amino acids: CASSLVGSNYGYTF. CDR3 DNA sequence: TGTGCCAGCAGCCTTGTGGGGTCTAACTATGGCTACACCTTC.

This clonotype was seen a few times. V and J are TRBV20-1 and TRBJ2-5, with D hard to call. Trimming shortened V by 0 bases and J by 2 bases, and 13 bases separated the two germline ends. This CDR3 has 15 amino acids. Germline CDR1 reads DFQATT; CDR2 reads SNEGSKA (reference sequence). CDR3 residues: CSARDPIRDQETQYF. The CDR3 nucleotides are TGCAGTGCTAGAGACCCAATTAGGGATCAAGAGACCCAGTACTTC.

In its sample, this clonotype was seen a few times. This sequence joins TRBV20-1 and TRBJ2-2; a weak D match, TRBD1 (5 bases). V lost 2 bases, J lost 6 bases, and 13 bases lay in between. In germline, CDR1 is DFQATT, CDR2 SNEGSKA (reference sequence). CDR3 length equals 14 residues. In nucleotides, the CDR3 is TGCAGTGCTAGACGACATCAGGGTTCCGGGGAGCTGTTTTTT. This sequence encodes CSARRHQGSGELFF.

This clonotype has a handful of counts. The genes are TRBV4-1 and TRBJ2-7; D gene uncertain. The CDR3 is 16 amino acids. The V gene lost 0 bases and the J gene lost 3 bases, with 15 bases spanning the gap. Germline V gene lookup returns CDR1 MGHRA and CDR2 YSYEKL. DNA of the CDR3: TGCGCCAGCAGCCAAGATCTGAAGAGATCGATCTACGAGCAGTACTTC. Translation: CASSQDLKRSIYEQYF.